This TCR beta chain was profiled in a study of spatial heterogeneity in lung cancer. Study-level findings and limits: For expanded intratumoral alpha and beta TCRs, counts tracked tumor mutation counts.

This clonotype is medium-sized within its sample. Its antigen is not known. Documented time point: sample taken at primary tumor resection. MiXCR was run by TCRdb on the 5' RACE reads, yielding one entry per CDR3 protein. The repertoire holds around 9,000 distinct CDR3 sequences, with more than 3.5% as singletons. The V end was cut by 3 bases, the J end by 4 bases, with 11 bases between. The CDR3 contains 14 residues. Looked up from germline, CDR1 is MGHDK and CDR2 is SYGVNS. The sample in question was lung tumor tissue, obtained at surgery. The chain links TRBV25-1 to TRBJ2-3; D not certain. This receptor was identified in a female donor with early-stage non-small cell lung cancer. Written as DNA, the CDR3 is TGTGCCAGCAGTGAGCTGGGCGTATCAGATACGCAGTATTTT. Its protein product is CASSELGVSDTQYF.